These 6 T cell receptor beta chains were sequenced from one sample in a study of regulatory T cells in long-lasting Graves disease. MiXCR, run by TCRdb on the reads, gives a single entry per CDR3 protein. The repertoire holds approximately 1,000 distinct CDR3 sequences, with around 81% as singletons. The TCR library was made from RNA that had been extracted from PBMCs in TRIzol. The material sequenced was peripheral blood mononuclear cells (PBMCs), taken with antithyroid drug treatment, in newly diagnosed or persistent Graves disease (not recorded which). The receptors originated from a middle-aged woman with Graves disease.

J is TRBJ1-1 and V is TRBV12-3 or TRBV12-4; D is ambiguous. The CDR3 consists of 14 residues. The ends were cut back, 5 bases at V and 4 bases at J, with 14 bases in the middle. The CDR3 loop is CASSTLGRLTEAFF. The CDR3 bases are TGTGCCAGCAGTACCCTTGGGAGGCTCACTGAAGCTTTCTTT.

The chain employs TRBV7-9 and TRBJ1-1, with D perhaps TRBD1 (5 bases). CDR3 length equals 13 residues. The germline gives CDR1 SEHNR, CDR2 FQNEAQ (reference sequence). The V gene lost 5 bases and the J gene lost 1 base, with 8 bases spanning the gap. CDR3 sequence reads: CASSEGQNTEAFF. DNA for the CDR3: TGTGCCAGCAGCGAAGGACAGAACACTGAAGCTTTCTTT. The entire variable domain, with the rest obtained from reference TRBV7-9 and TRBJ1-1, is as follows: DTGVSQNPRHKITKRGQNVTFRCDPISEHNRLYWYRQTLGQGPEFLTYFQNEAQLEKSRLLSDRFSAERPKGSFSTLEIQRTEQGDSAMYLCASSEGQNTEAFFGQGTRLTVV.

This clonotype was counted between two and nine times. V gene TRBV6-1 combines with J gene TRBJ1-2, with a tentative D call TRBD1 (6 bases). Germline loops: CDR1 MNHNS, CDR2 SASEGT. V was clipped by 6 bases and J by 8 bases, with 13 bases between them. The CDR3 has 12 residues. CDR3 loop: CASSLGGEGYTF. For the CDR3, the DNA is TGTGCCAGCAGCCTAGGGGGGGAGGGCTACACCTTC.

This clonotype was counted a single time. The rearrangement joins TRBV9 to TRBJ2-5; the D is unclear. There are 13 residues in the CDR3. The V gene's germline CDR1 is SGDLS and CDR2 YYNGEE. Trimming removed 0 bases at V and 1 base at J, with 4 bases between. The CDR3 DNA is TGTGCCAGCAGCGTAGCGGTCCAAGAGACCCAGTACTTC. Its translation: CASSVAVQETQYF.

The rearrangement joins TRBV5-6 to TRBJ1-5; D perhaps matches TRBD1 (5 bases). The CDR3 totals 15 residues. Germline values: CDR1 SGHDT, CDR2 YYEEEE. V shed 0 bases and J shed 4 bases, with 11 bases lying between them. The CDR3 sequence is CASSLEGAGNQPQHF. CDR3 bases: TGTGCCAGCAGCTTGGAAGGAGCAGGGAATCAGCCCCAGCATTTT.

DNA of the CDR3: TGTGCCAGCAGCCTACAGAGATATAGCAATCAGCCCCAGCATTTT. Translation gives CASSLQRYSNQPQHF. This chain joins TRBV28 and TRBJ1-5; D is unresolved. Trimming shortened V by 6 bases and J by 0 bases, and 12 bases separated the two germline ends. The length of the CDR3 is 15 residues. Germline CDR1 MDHEN, CDR2 SYDVKM.